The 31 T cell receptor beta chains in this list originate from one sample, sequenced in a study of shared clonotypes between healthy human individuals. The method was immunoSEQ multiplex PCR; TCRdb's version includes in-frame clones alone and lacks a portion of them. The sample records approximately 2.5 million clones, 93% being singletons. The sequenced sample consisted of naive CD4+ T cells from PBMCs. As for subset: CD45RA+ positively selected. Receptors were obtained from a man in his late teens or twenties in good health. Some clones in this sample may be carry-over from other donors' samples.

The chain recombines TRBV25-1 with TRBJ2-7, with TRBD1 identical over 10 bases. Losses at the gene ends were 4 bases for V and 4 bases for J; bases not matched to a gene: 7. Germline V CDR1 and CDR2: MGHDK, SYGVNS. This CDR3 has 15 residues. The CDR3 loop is CASSAAGTGVYEQYF. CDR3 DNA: TGTGCCAGCAGTGCTGCCGGGACAGGGGTATACGAGCAGTACTTC.

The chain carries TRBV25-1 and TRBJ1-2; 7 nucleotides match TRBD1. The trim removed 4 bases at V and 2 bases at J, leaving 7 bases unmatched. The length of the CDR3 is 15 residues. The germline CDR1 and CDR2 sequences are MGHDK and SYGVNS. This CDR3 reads CASSAFAGGNYGYTF. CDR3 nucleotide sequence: TGTGCCAGCAGTGCGTTTGCAGGGGGAAACTATGGCTACACCTTC.

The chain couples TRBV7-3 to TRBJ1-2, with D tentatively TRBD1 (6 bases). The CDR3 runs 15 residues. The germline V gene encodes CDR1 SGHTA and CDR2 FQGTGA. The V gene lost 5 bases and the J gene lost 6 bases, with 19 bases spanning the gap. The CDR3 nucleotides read TGTGCCAGCAGCCCAGCCGGATGGGGGCCGGATGGCTACACCTTC. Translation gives CASSPAGWGPDGYTF. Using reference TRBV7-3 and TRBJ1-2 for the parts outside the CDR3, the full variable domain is GAGVSQTPSNKVTEKGKYVELRCDPISGHTALYWYRQSLGQGPEFLIYFQGTGAADDSGLPNDRFFAVRPEGSVSTLKIQRTERGDSAVYLCASSPAGWGPDGYTFGSGTRLTVV.

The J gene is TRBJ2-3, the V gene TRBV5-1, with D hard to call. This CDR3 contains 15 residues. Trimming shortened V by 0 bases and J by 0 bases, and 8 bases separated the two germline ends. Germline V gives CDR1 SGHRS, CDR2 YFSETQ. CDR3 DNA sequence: TGCGCCAGCAGCTTGGCCCGGCCTAGCACAGATACGCAGTATTTT. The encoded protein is CASSLARPSTDTQYF.

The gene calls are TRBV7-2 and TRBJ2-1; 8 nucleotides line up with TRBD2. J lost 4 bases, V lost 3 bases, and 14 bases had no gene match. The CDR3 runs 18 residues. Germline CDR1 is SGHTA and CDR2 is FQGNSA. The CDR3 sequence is CASSLPRGAGGQYNEQFF. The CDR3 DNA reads TGTGCCAGCAGCTTGCCCCGGGGGGCGGGAGGACAATACAATGAGCAGTTCTTC.

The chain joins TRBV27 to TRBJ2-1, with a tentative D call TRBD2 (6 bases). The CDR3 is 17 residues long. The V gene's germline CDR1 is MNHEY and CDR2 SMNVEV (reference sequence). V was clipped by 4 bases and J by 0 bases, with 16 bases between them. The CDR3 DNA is TGTGCCAGCAGTTCCCCTCTATCCGGGAGCTCCTACAATGAGCAGTTCTTC. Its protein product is CASSSPLSGSSYNEQFF.

The CDR3 bases are TGTGCCAGCAGCCCGACTAGCGGGTCGCCGATTCTCTCCTACAATGAGCAGTTCTTC. Protein sequence: CASSPTSGSPILSYNEQFF. The chain carries TRBV6-4 and TRBJ2-1, with TRBD2 matching 10 bases. With 6 bases clipped from V and 0 bases from J, the junction kept 14 bases outside the gene matches. The CDR3 extends over 19 amino acids. Germline CDR1 reads MRHNA; CDR2 reads SNTAGT.

This CDR3 is CASSAATGENYEQYF. CDR3 DNA: TGTGCCAGCAGCGCCGCCACGGGCGAGAACTACGAGCAGTACTTC. The rearrangement joins TRBV7-2 to TRBJ2-7; no firm D call. CDR1 SGHTA and CDR2 FQGNSA come from the germline V gene. V was shortened by 5 bases and J by 3 bases, with 17 bases between the two germline ends. CDR3 size: 15 residues.

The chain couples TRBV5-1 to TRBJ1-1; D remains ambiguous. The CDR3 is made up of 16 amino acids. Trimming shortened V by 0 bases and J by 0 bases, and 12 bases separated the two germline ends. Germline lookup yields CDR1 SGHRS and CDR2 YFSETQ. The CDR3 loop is CASSLDGFFLNTEAFF. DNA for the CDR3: TGCGCCAGCAGCTTGGACGGTTTCTTTTTGAACACTGAAGCTTTCTTT.

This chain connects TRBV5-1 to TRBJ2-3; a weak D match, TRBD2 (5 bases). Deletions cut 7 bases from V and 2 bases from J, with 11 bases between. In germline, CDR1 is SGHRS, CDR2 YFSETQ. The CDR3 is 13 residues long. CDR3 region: CASATGYTDTQYF. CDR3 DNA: TGCGCCAGCGCGACGGGATACACAGATACGCAGTATTTT.

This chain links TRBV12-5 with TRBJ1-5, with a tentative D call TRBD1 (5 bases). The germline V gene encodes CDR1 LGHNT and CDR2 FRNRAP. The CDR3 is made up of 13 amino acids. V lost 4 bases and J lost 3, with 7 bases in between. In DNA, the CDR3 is TGTGCTAGTGGTTCCGGGACCAATCAGCCCCAGCATTTT. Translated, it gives CASGSGTNQPQHF.

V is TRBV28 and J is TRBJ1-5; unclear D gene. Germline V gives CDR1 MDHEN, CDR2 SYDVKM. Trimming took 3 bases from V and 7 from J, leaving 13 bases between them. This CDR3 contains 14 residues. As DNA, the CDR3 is TGTGCCAGCAGTTTTTCAGGATTTCCCCAGCCCCAGCATTTT. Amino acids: CASSFSGFPQPQHF.

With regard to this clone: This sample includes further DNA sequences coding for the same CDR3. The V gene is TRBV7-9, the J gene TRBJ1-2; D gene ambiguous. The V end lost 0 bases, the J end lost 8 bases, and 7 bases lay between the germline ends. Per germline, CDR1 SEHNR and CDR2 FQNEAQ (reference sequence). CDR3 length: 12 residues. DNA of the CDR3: TGTGCCAGCAGCTTAGCGATACGGGGCTACACCTTC. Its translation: CASSLAIRGYTF.

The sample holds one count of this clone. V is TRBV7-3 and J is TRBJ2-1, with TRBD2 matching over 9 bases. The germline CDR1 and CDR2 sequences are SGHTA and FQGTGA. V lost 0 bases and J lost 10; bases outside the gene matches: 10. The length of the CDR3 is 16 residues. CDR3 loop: CASSLTWTSEGSEQFF. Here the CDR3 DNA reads TGTGCCAGCAGCTTAACCTGGACTAGCGAAGGATCCGAGCAGTTCTTC.

The CDR3 coding sequence is TGTGCCAGCAGTTTAAGACGCCTAGCGGGAGGCCGGGGAGAGACCCAGTACTTC. It yields the protein CASSLRRLAGGRGETQYF. The V and J genes are TRBV28 and TRBJ2-5, with 11 bases identical to TRBD2. Per germline, CDR1 MDHEN and CDR2 SYDVKM. The V segment lost 2 bases and the J segment 4 bases; nucleotides outside the gene matches: 12. The CDR3 runs 18 residues.

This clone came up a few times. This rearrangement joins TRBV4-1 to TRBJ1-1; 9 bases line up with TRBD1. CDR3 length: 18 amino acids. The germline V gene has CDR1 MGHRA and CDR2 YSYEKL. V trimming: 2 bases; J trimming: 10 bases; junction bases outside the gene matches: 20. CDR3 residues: CASSQTTLGTGPRVGAFF. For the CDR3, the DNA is TGCGCCAGCAGCCAAACTACCCTGGGGACAGGGCCAAGGGTAGGAGCTTTCTTT.

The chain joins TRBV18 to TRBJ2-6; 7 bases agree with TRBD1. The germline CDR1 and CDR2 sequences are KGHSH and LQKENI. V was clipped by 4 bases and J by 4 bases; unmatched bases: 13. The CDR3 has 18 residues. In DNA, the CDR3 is TGTGCCAGCTCACGACCCGGGACAGCCACGCCAGGGGCCAACGTCCTGACTTTC. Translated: CASSRPGTATPGANVLTF.

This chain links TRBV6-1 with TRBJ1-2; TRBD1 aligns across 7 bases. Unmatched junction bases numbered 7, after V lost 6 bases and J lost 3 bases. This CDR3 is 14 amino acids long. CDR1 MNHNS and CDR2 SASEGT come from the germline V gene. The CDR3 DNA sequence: TGTGCCAGCAGGGCGACAGGGACAGACTATGGCTACACCTTC. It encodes CASRATGTDYGYTF.

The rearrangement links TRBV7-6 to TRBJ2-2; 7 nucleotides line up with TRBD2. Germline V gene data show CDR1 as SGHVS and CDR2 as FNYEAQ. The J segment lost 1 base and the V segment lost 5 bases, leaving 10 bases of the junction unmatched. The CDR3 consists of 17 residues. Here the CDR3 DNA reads TGTGCCAGCAGCCTACTCCCCGCTAGCGGGAACACCGGGGAGCTGTTTTTT. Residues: CASSLLPASGNTGELFF.

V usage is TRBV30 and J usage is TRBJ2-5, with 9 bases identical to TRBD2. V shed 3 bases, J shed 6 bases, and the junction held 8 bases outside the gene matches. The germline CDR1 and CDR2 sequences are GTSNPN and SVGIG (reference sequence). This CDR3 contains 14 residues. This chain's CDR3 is CAWRGLAGRKTQYF. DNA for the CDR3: TGTGCCTGGAGGGGTCTAGCGGGAAGAAAGACCCAGTACTTC.

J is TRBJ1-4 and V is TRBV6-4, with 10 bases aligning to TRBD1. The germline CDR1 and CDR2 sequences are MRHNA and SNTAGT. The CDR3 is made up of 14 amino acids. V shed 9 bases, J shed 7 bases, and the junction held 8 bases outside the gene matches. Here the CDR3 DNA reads TGTGCCAGACTAACCGGGGACAGGGGTGAAAAACTGTTTTTT. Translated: CARLTGDRGEKLFF.

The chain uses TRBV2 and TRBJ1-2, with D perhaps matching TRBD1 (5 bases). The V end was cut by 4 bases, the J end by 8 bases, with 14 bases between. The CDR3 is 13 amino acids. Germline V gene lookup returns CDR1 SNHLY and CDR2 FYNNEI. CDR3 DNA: TGTGCCAGCAGTGTCGGGGCAGGGAACGGCTACACCTTC. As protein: CASSVGAGNGYTF.

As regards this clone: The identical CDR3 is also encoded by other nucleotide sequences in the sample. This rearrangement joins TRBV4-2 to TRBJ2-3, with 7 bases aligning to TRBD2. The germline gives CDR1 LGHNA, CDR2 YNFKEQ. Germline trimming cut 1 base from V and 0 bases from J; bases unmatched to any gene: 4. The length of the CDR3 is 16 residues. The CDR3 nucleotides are TGTGCCAGCAGCCAAGCGCTAGCGGCTAGCACAGATACGCAGTATTTT. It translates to CASSQALAASTDTQYF.

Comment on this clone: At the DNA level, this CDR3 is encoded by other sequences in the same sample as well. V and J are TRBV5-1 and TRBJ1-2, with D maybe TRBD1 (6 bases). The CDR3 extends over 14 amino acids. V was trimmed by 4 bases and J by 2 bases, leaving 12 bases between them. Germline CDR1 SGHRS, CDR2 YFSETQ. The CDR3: CASSPGQPNYGYTF. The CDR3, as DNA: TGCGCCAGCAGCCCCGGACAGCCGAACTATGGCTACACCTTC.

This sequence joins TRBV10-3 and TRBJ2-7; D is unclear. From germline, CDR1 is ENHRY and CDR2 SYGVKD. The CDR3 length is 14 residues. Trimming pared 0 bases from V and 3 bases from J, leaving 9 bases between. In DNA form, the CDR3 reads TGTGCCATCAGTGAGTCCCGAGCAAACTACGAGCAGTACTTC. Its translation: CAISESRANYEQYF.

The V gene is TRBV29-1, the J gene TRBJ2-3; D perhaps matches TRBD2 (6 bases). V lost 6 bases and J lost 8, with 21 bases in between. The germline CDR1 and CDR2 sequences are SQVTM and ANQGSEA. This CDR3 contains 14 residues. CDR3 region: CSVLGLTGAVTQYF. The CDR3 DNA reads TGCAGCGTCCTGGGACTTACTGGAGCGGTTACGCAGTATTTT.

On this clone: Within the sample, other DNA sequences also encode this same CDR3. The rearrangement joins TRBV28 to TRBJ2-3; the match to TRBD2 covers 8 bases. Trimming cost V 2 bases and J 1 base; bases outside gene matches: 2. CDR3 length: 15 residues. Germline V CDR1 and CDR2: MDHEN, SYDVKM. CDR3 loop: CASSLAGGGTDTQYF. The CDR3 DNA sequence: TGTGCCAGCAGTTTAGCGGGAGGCGGCACAGATACGCAGTATTTT.

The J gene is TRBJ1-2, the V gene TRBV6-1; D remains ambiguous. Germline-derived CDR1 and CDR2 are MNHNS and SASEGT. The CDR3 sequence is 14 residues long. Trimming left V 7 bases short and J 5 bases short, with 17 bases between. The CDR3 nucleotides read TGTGCCAGCACCACACTAATTCGGTCATATGGCTACACCTTC. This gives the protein CASTTLIRSYGYTF.

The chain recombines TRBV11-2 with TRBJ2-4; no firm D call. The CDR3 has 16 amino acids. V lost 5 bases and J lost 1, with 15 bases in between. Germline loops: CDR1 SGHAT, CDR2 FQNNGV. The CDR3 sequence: CASSRGVPFAKNIQYF. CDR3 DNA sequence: TGTGCCAGCAGCCGAGGAGTCCCCTTTGCCAAAAACATTCAGTACTTC.

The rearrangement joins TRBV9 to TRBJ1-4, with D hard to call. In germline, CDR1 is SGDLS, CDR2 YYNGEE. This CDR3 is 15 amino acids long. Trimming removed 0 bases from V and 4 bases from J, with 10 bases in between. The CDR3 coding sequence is TGTGCCAGCAGCGTAGGGGCGGGAGGTAATGAAAAACTGTTTTTT. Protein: CASSVGAGGNEKLFF.

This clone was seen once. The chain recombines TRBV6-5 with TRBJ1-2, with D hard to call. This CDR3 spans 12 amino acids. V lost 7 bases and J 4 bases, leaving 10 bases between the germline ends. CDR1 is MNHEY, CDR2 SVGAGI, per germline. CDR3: CASKGTPYGYTF. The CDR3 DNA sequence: TGTGCCAGCAAAGGAACTCCCTATGGCTACACCTTC.